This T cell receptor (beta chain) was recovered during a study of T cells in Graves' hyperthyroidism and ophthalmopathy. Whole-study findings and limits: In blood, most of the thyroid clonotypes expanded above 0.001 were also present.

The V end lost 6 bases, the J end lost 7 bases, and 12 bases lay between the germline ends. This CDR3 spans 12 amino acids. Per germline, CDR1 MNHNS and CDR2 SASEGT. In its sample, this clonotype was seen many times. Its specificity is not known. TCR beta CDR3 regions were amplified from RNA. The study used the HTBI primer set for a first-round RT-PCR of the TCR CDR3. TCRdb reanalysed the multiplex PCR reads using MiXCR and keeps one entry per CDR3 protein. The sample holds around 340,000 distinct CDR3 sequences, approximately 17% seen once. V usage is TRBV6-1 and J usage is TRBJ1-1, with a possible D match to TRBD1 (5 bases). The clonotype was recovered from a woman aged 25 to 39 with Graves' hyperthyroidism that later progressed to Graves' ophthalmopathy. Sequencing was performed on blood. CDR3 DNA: TGTGCCAGCAGCTCCACAGGTATTGAAGCTTTCTTT. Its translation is CASSSTGIEAFF.